This entry features one T cell receptor (beta chain) sequence. What it binds is not known. CDR1 and CDR2 (germline): DFQATT, SNEGSKA (reference sequence). CDR3 length equals 14 residues. Trimming pared 6 bases from V and 5 bases from J, leaving 20 bases between. The data were obtained in a study of CD8 T cells in Susac syndrome. Study as a whole: Treatment status at blood draw for the Susac syndrome patients was therapy-naive, corticosteroids, or intravenous immunoglobulin alone. Notes on the study in general: The CD4+ T cell repertoires from Susac syndrome exhibited no clonal expansion.

It was with random hexamers that about 0.45 to 1 ug RNA was reverse transcribed. TCRdb recomputed calls from the immunoSEQ multiplex PCR reads with MiXCR, one row per CDR3 protein. Among under 150,000 distinct CDR3 sequences listed, 95% were seen once. Sample: CD4+ T cells from PBMCs. The chain couples TRBV20-1 to TRBJ2-7; the D gene is possibly TRBD2 (6 bases). The clonotype comes from a human donor with Susac syndrome. The CDR3 DNA follows: TGCAGTGCCTCTTTGGGGGGACCCCGCGACGAGCAGTACTTC. This codes for CSASLGGPRDEQYF.